Listed here are 12 T cell receptor beta chains from one sample, sequenced in a study of T cells in Graves' hyperthyroidism and ophthalmopathy. There were TCR beta CDR3 regions amplified from RNA transcripts. TCR CDR3 underwent first-round RT-PCR with the HTBI primer set. MiXCR was run by TCRdb on the multiplex PCR reads, yielding one entry per CDR3 protein. The sample contains about 600,000 distinct CDR3 sequences, approximately 15% of which appear only once. Sequences were obtained from blood. These TCRs come from a woman aged 40 to 55 with Graves' ophthalmopathy.

This clonotype was detected many times. The rearrangement uses TRBV20-1 and TRBJ2-7; 13 bases align to TRBD2. Trimming cost V 3 bases and J 2 bases; bases outside gene matches: 10. The length of the CDR3 is 17 residues. Germline loops: CDR1 DFQATT, CDR2 SNEGSKA (reference sequence). In DNA, the CDR3 is TGCAGTGCTAGCGACATATTACTAGCGGGAGGGACCTACGAGCAGTACTTC. Its translation is CSASDILLAGGTYEQYF.

In the case of this clonotype: This CDR3 fails to terminate in the conserved phenylalanine or tryptophan, so it likely reflects a read error. The chain is built from TRBV7-2 and TRBJ1-1, with D unresolved. Looked up from germline, CDR1 is SGHTA and CDR2 is FQGNSA. The CDR3 is 13 residues long. The ends were cut back, 5 bases at V and 2 bases at J, with 9 bases in the middle. The CDR3 loop is CASSDMRNTEAFS. The DNA of the CDR3 is TGTGCCAGCAGCGACATGCGTAACACTGAAGCTTTCTCC.

The chain is built from TRBV28 and TRBJ2-6, with D perhaps assigned TRBD1 or TRBD2 (5 bases each). Trimming took 6 bases from V and 5 from J, leaving 11 bases between them. CDR1 is MDHEN and CDR2 is SYDVKM in the germline V gene. The CDR3 is made up of 14 amino acids. The CDR3 spells CASRTGTWANVLTF. Here the CDR3 DNA reads TGTGCCAGCAGGACCGGGACCTGGGCCAACGTCCTGACTTTC. The entire variable domain, with the rest obtained from reference TRBV28 and TRBJ2-6, is as follows: DVKVTQSSRYLVKRTGEKVFLECVQDMDHENMFWYRQDPGLGLRLIYFSYDVKMKEKGDIPEGYSVSREKKERFSLILESASTNQTSMYLCASRTGTWANVLTFGAGSRLTVL.

Ten or more counts support this clonotype. The rearrangement links TRBV2 to TRBJ2-3, with 8 bases identical to TRBD2. The J segment lost 4 bases and the V segment lost 7 bases, leaving 10 bases of the junction unmatched. Germline CDR1 SNHLY, CDR2 FYNNEI. The CDR3 loop spans 15 amino acids. The CDR3 region is CASTMVAGSSDTQYF. The CDR3 bases are TGTGCCAGCACGATGGTAGCGGGGAGCTCAGATACGCAGTATTTT. Together with reference TRBV2 and TRBJ2-3, the CDR3 gives the full variable domain: EPEVTQTPSHQVTQMGQEVILRCVPISNHLYFYWYRQILGQKVEFLVSFYNNEISEKSEIFDDQFSVERPDGSNFTLKIRSTKLEDSAMYFCASTMVAGSSDTQYFGPGTRLTVL.

This clonotype was seen at least ten times. The chain recombines TRBV18 with TRBJ2-7, with 9 bases lining up with TRBD1. The junction had 14 bases not matched to a gene; V was cut back by 3 bases and J by 5 bases. The germline V gene has CDR1 KGHSH and CDR2 LQKENI. The CDR3 contains 17 residues. Here the CDR3 DNA reads TGTGCCAGCTCACCCCTCAGCGGGACAGGGAATTTCCACGAGCAGTACTTC. Translating gives CASSPLSGTGNFHEQYF.

This clonotype appeared many times. The chain links TRBV3-1 to TRBJ2-1; D gene ambiguous. This CDR3 contains 15 residues. V shed 2 bases and J shed 5 bases, with 13 bases lying between them. Per the germline V gene, CDR1 is LGHDT and CDR2 is YNNKEL (reference sequence). CDR3 loop: CASSQRPVSNNEQFF. In DNA form, the CDR3 reads TGTGCCAGCAGCCAAAGACCAGTTTCCAACAATGAGCAGTTCTTC.

This clonotype has ten or more counts. The chain links TRBV3-1 to TRBJ2-7; 8 bases map to TRBD2. The ends lost 1 base at V and 0 bases at J; junction bases unmatched: 2. Germline V lookup: CDR1 LGHDT, CDR2 YNNKEL (reference sequence). This CDR3 has 15 residues. CDR3 DNA sequence: TGTGCCAGCAGCCAAGTAGCGGGGAGCTCCTACGAGCAGTACTTC. It translates to CASSQVAGSSYEQYF.

This clonotype was recorded at least ten times. The chain links TRBV11-2 to TRBJ1-4; 9 positions agree with TRBD1. The V segment lost 6 bases and the J segment 8 bases; nucleotides outside the gene matches: 4. This CDR3 comprises 13 residues. The germline V gene encodes CDR1 SGHAT and CDR2 FQNNGV. The CDR3 DNA follows: TGTGCCAGCAGACGGGACAGGGCAGAAAAACTGTTTTTT. Translating gives CASRRDRAEKLFF.

This clonotype came up many times. The V and J genes are TRBV6-1 and TRBJ1-1; D perhaps matches TRBD1 (6 bases). CDR3 length: 15 amino acids. CDR1 is MNHNS, CDR2 SASEGT, per germline. Trimming removed 4 bases at V and 1 base at J, with 13 bases between. The CDR3 sequence: CASSAGVGTNTEAFF. CDR3 sequence (DNA): TGTGCCAGCAGTGCAGGGGTTGGAACGAACACTGAAGCTTTCTTT.

This clonotype was observed at least ten times. The J gene is TRBJ2-1, the V gene TRBV27, with D perhaps being TRBD1 or TRBD2 (6 bases each). The CDR3 is made up of 15 amino acids. In germline, CDR1 is MNHEY, CDR2 SMNVEV (reference sequence). Trimming removed 8 bases at V and 8 bases at J, with 22 bases between. This chain's CDR3 is CASAVGGRVFYEQFF. The CDR3, as DNA: TGTGCCAGCGCAGTAGGGGGGCGCGTTTTCTATGAGCAGTTCTTC.

This chain connects TRBV30 to TRBJ2-7; tentatively, D is TRBD1 or TRBD2 (5 bases each). Between the trimmed V and J ends, which lost 0 bases and 3 bases, there was a span of 21 bases. This CDR3 spans 17 amino acids. Germline V gene sequence: CDR1 GTSNPN, CDR2 SVGIG (reference sequence). The CDR3 spells CAWSVPSRDLPNYEQYF. DNA for the CDR3: TGTGCCTGGAGTGTACCCTCTAGGGACCTACCTAACTACGAGCAGTACTTC.

The V call is TRBV6-2 or TRBV6-3, the J call TRBJ2-3, with 12 bases identical to TRBD2. This CDR3 comprises 16 residues. Germline V CDR1 and CDR2: MNHEY, SVGEGT. Trimming took 0 bases from V and 5 from J; bases not matched to a gene: 3. The CDR3 DNA reads TGTGCCAGCAGTTACTCAACTAGCGGGGGGAAAGATACGCAGTATTTT. Translated: CASSYSTSGGKDTQYF.